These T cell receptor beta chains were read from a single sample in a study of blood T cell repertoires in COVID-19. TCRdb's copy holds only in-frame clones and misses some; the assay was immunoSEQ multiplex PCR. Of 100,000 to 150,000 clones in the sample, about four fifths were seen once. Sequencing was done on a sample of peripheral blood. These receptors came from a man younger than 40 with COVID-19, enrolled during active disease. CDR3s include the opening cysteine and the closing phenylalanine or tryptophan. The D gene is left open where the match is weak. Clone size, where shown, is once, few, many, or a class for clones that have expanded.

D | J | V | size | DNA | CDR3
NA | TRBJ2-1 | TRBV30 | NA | TGTGCCTGGACAGGAGGGGCTTACAATGAGCAGTTCTTC | CAWTGGAYNEQFF
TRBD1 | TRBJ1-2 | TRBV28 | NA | TGTGCCAGCAGTGGGGGACAGGGGGCCATCTATGGCTACACCTTC | CASSGGQGAIYGYTF
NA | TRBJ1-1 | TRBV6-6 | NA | TGTGCCAGCAGTCAACTGGGGCCTCAGGCTTTCTTT | CASSQLGPQAFF
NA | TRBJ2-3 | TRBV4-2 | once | TGTGCCAGCAGCCAAGGAGTTCTAAAGTCGGGCACAGATACGCAGTATTTT | CASSQGVLKSGTDTQYF
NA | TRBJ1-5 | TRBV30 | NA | TGTGCTGCCGTAGTAAACAGCAATCAGCCCCAGCATTTT | CAAVVNSNQPQHF
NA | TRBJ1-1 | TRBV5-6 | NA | TGTGCCAGCAGCTTGGGACAGGTCTATACTATGAACACTGAAGCTTTCTTT | CASSLGQVYTMNTEAFF
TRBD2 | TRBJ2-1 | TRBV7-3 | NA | TGTGCCAGCAGCTTAAATCCTAGCGGGGGTCTATACAATGAGCAGTTCTTC | CASSLNPSGGLYNEQFF
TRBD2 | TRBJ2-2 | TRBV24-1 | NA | TGTGCCACCAGTGATTTAGGGAGAGCGGGACCCGGGGAGCTGTTTTTT | CATSDLGRAGPGELFF
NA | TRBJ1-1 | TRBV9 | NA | TGTGCCAGCAGCGCCGGACAGATCATGAACACTGAAGCTTTCTTT | CASSAGQIMNTEAFF
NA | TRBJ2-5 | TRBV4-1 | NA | TGCGCCAGCAGCCAAGTGGAGTCCCGATTATTAGAGACCCAGTACTTC | CASSQVESRLLETQYF
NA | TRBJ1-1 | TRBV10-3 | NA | TGTGCCATCAGTGGATCCAACAGTTACACTGAAGCTTTCTTT | CAISGSNSYTEAFF
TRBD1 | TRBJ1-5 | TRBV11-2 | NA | TGTGCCAGCAGCCCCGGGACAGGCCCAAATAGCAATCAGCCCCAGCATTTT | CASSPGTGPNSNQPQHF
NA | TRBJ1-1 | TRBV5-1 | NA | TGCGCCAGCAGCCAGCGGGGGGCGAACACTGAAGCTTTCTTT | CASSQRGANTEAFF
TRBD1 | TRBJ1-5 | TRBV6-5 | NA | TGTGCCACCCGACAGGGGGGTTATAGCAATCAGCCCCAGCATTTT | CATRQGGYSNQPQHF
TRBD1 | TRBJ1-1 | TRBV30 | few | TGTGCCTGGAGTGTAATGAATCAGGGGGGGAACACTGAAGCTTTCTTT | CAWSVMNQGGNTEAFF
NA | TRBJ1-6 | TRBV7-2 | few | TGTGCCAGCAGCTTAGAGGGGGGGCATTCTTCACCCCTCCACTTT | CASSLEGGHSSPLHF
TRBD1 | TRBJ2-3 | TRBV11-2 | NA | TGTGCCAGCAGCCGATTAATTGGCAGGGGGCCTAATACGCAGTATTTT | CASSRLIGRGPNTQYF
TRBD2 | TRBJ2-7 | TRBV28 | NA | TGTGCCAGCAGGGCTAGCGGGGCCTCCTACGAGCAGTACTTC | CASRASGASYEQYF